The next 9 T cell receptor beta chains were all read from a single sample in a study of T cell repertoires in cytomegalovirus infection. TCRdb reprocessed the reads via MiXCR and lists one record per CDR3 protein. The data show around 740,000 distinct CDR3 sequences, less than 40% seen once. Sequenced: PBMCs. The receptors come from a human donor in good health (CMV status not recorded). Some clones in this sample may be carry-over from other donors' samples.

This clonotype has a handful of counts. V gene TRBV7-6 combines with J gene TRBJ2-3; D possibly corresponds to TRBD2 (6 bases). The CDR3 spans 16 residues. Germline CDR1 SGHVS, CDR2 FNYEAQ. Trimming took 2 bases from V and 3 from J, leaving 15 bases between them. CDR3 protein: CASSLNPTGRTDTQYF. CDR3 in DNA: TGTGCCAGCAGCTTAAATCCTACCGGGAGAACAGATACGCAGTATTTT.

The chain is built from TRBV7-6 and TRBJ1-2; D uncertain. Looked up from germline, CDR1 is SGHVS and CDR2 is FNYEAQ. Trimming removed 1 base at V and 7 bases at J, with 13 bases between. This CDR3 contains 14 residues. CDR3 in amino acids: CASSLDRQFFGYTF. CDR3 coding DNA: TGTGCCAGCAGCTTAGATAGACAATTTTTTGGCTACACCTTC.

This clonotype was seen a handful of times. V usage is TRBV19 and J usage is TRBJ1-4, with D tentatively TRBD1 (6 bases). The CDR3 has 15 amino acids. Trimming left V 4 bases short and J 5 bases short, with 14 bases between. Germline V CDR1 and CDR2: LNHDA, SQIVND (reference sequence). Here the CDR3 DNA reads TGTGCCAGTAGTAGGAGACGGACAGAAAATGAAAAACTGTTTTTT. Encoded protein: CASSRRRTENEKLFF.

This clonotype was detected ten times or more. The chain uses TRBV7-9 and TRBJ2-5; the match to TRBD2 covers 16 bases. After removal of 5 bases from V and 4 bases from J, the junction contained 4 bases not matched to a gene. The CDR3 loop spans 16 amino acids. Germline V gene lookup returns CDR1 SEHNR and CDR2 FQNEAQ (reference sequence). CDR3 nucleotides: TGTGCCAGCAGCCCGGGACTAGCGGGAGGGGGAGAGACCCAGTACTTC. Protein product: CASSPGLAGGGETQYF. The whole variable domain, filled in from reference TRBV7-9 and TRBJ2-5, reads DTGVSQNPRHKITKRGQNVTFRCDPISEHNRLYWYRQTLGQGPEFLTYFQNEAQLEKSRLLSDRFSAERPKGSFSTLEIQRTEQGDSAMYLCASSPGLAGGGETQYFGPGTRLLVL.

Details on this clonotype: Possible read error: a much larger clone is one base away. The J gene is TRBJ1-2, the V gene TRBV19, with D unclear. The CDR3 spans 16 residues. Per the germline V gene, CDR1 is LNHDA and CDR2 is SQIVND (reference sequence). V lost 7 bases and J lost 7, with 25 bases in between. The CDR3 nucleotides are TGTGCCAGTACCTCTCTCGAGCGGGGAAAATCCGGTGGCTACACCTTC. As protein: CASTSLERGKSGGYTF.

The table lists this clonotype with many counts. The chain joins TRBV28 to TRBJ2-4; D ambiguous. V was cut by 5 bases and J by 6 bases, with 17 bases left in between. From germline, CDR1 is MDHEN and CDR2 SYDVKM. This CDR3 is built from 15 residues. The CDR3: CASSTPGRRANIQYF. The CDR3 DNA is TGTGCCAGCAGTACTCCTGGGCGACGGGCAAACATTCAGTACTTC.

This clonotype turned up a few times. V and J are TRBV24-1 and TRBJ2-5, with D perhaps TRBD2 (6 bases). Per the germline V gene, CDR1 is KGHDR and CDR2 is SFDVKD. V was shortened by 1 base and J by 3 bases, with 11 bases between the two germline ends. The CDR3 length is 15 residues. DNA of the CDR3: TGTGCCACCAGTGATTTAGGAGTAGCGGAAGAGACCCAGTACTTC. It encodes CATSDLGVAEETQYF.

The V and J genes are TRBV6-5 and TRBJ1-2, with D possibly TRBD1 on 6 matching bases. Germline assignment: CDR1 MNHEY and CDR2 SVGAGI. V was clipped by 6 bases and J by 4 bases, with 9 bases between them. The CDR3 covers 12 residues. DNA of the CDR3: TGTGCCAGCAGATTGGACAGCTATGGCTACACCTTC. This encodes CASRLDSYGYTF.

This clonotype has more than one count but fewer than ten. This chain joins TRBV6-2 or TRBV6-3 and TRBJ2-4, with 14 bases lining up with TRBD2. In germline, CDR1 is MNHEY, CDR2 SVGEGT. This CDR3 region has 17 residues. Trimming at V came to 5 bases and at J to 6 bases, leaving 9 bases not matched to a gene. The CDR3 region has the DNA TGTGCCAGCAGTGCGGCACGGACTAGCGGGGGGAGAAACATTCAGTACTTC. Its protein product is CASSAARTSGGRNIQYF.